A selection of T cell receptor beta chains follows, all from one sample in a study of T cells in Graves' hyperthyroidism and ophthalmopathy. Each CDR3 protein gets one entry after TCRdb re-called the multiplex PCR reads with MiXCR. Of fewer than 650,000 distinct CDR3 sequences listed, around 15% are singletons. The specimen sequenced was blood. Receptors originate from a woman in her thirties or forties with Graves' hyperthyroidism. CDR3s include the opening cysteine and the closing phenylalanine or tryptophan. Size is stated for part of the rows, as once, few or many counts, or as a class when the clone is expanded.

TRBJ2-5	14	few	TRBV10-3	CAISEAYAQETQYF
TRBJ1-1	13	many	TRBV30	CAWRVRQNTEAFF
TRBJ2-1	13	NA	TRBV7-9	CANSEGSYNEQFF
TRBJ2-7	13	NA	TRBV6-9	CASSSPGQGEQYF
TRBJ2-4	15	few	TRBV20-1	CSARGQGATKNIQYF
TRBJ1-2	16	NA	TRBV19	CASSMGYDGRNYGYTF
TRBJ2-7	19	NA	TRBV11-3	CASSYQTSGRTLSSYEQYF
TRBJ1-2	14	many	TRBV27	CASSLGPRVYGYTF
TRBJ1-1	13	many	TRBV20-1	CSARDSQNTEAFF
TRBJ2-1	14	many	TRBV7-6	CASSLGAGLAPQFF
TRBJ2-1	14	NA	TRBV7-2	CASRNGAGEGEQFF
TRBJ2-7	14	many	TRBV29-1	CSVEEGQGAYEQYF
TRBJ2-2	13	NA	TRBV29-1	CSARLAMTGELFF
TRBJ1-5	15	many	TRBV5-1	CASSRTAGGDQPQHF
TRBJ2-1	15	many	TRBV3-1	CASKQGAGNYNEQFF
TRBJ2-7	15	NA	TRBV18	CATSIRGQGNLEQYF
TRBJ2-3	12	many	TRBV20-1	CSALASTDTQYF
TRBJ2-2	16	many	TRBV20-1	CSARSSSGSSGRELFF
TRBJ1-2	14	NA	TRBV15	CATSRDRGAYGYTF
TRBJ2-7	14	NA	TRBV20-1	CSAQGLAGVSEQYF
TRBJ1-1	13	NA	TRBV29-1	CSVGGGRFTEAFF
TRBJ1-2	16	many	TRBV27	CASSSPAPTGPYGYTF
TRBJ1-5	16	few	TRBV18	CASSPGSPISNQPQHF
TRBJ2-5	14	NA	TRBV10-3	CAISEGGAEGTQYF
TRBJ2-1	15	many	TRBV28	CASWGAGGGYNEQFF
TRBJ2-2	15	NA	TRBV9	CASSDGLAGTGELFF
TRBJ1-5	18	NA	TRBV7-9	CASTPRLNPLYSNQPQHF
TRBJ1-4	14	few	TRBV27	CASSTFGANEKLFF
TRBJ2-1	13	many	TRBV24-1	CATSVTSANEQFF
TRBJ2-4	12	many	TRBV3-1	CASSLGDRDQYF
TRBJ1-2	12	many	TRBV20-1	CSARQGDYGYTF
TRBJ2-7	14	NA	TRBV5-4	CASSLDMEVHEQYF
TRBJ2-1	16	many	TRBV10-1	CASSEGLASSYNEQFF
TRBJ2-7	12	many	TRBV12-3/TRBV12-4	CASSYRTGEQYF